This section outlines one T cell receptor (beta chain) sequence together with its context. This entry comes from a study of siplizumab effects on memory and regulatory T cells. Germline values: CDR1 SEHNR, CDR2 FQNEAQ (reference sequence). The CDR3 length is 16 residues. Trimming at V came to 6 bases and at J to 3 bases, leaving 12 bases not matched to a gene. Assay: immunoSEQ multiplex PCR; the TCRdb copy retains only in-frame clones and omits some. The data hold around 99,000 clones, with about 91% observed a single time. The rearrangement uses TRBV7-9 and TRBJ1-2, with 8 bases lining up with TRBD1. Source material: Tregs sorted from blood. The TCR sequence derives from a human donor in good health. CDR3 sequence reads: CASSSRGTGGDYGYTF. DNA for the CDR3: TGTGCCAGCAGTTCGAGAGGGACAGGAGGTGACTATGGCTACACCTTC.